The sequence of this T cell receptor beta chain was determined in a study of T cells and Merkel cell carcinoma outcomes. Broader study findings: Merkel cell carcinoma outcomes were reportedly predicted by repertoire and T-cell density.

Profiled with immunoSEQ multiplex PCR; TCRdb holds only in-frame clones, not every one. This sample has roughly 3,500 clones, with roughly 92% found just once. The V gene's germline CDR1 is LNHDA and CDR2 SQIVND (reference sequence). The V gene lost 6 bases and the J gene lost 2 bases, with 17 bases spanning the gap. This CDR3 region has 15 residues. A word on this clone: Antigen specificity is unknown.

The chain links TRBV19 to TRBJ2-7; D is perhaps TRBD2 (5 bases). Material for sequencing was tumor tissue from Merkel cell carcinoma. The sequence derives from a human donor with Merkel cell carcinoma. The CDR3 region is CASSPGSRAPYEQYF. DNA for the CDR3: TGTGCCAGTAGCCCCGGATCGAGGGCCCCCTACGAGCAGTACTTC.